A single sample is the source of the 14 T cell receptor beta chains below, sequenced in a study of cytomegalovirus exposure and HLA in healthy donors. 13 Jbeta primers and 60 Vbeta primers were used for the PCR. The repertoire was sequenced with immunoSEQ multiplex PCR; TCRdb's copy has only in-frame clones and lacks some. Seen here are 100,000 or so clones, nearly 80% observed once, and the top ten hold about 4.6%. Sequencing used PBMCs. These receptor sequences come from a woman aged 40 to 50 in good health and CMV-seropositive.

The chain recombines TRBV4-2 with TRBJ1-5; 7 bases are shared with TRBD1. Germline assignment: CDR1 LGHNA and CDR2 YNFKEQ. After removal of 0 bases from V and 3 bases from J, the junction contained 5 bases not matched to a gene. The CDR3 loop spans 16 amino acids. DNA of the CDR3: TGTGCCAGCAGCCAAGAGGAACAGGGGAACAATCAGCCCCAGCATTTT. Encoded protein: CASSQEEQGNNQPQHF.

The table lists this clone with many counts. This chain joins TRBV29-1 and TRBJ2-1, with TRBD1 identical over 10 bases. Germline lookup yields CDR1 SQVTM and CDR2 ANQGSEA. J gave up 5 bases and V 5 bases, and 3 bases lay outside the gene matches. The CDR3 contains 13 residues. The CDR3 loop reads CSVRTGGHNEQFF. The CDR3 DNA follows: TGCAGCGTTAGGACAGGGGGGCACAATGAGCAGTTCTTC.

The chain joins TRBV7-6 to TRBJ2-3; 10 nucleotides align to TRBD2. Germline lookup yields CDR1 SGHVS and CDR2 FNYEAQ. The CDR3 has 16 amino acids. Trimming cost V 3 bases and J 6 bases; bases outside gene matches: 9. CDR3 sequence reads: CASSLVLAGVTDTQYF. CDR3 DNA: TGTGCCAGCAGCTTGGTGCTAGCGGGAGTTACGGATACGCAGTATTTT.

The sample holds a few counts of this clone. The CDR3 bases are TGTGCCAGCAGCTTGGACCCCCGCTATCGTACAGGGGGCTATTCGGAGACCCAGTACTTC. Translation gives CASSLDPRYRTGGYSETQYF. This chain connects TRBV5-4 to TRBJ2-5; the match to TRBD1 covers 9 bases. The CDR3 loop spans 20 amino acids. Trimming took 0 bases from V and 5 from J; bases not matched to a gene: 20. The germline V gene has CDR1 SGHNT and CDR2 YYREEE (reference sequence).

This rearrangement joins TRBV7-2 to TRBJ2-7; D is perhaps TRBD2 (5 bases). V was shortened by 1 base and J by 5 bases, with 12 bases between the two germline ends. The germline CDR1 and CDR2 sequences are SGHTA and FQGNSA. CDR3 size: 14 residues. The CDR3, as DNA: TGTGCCAGCAGCTTAGTTATTACGGGGAACGAGCAGTACTTC. As protein: CASSLVITGNEQYF.

The CDR3 loop reads CASSLDGFFQYF. The DNA for the CDR3 is TGTGCCAGCAGCTTAGATGGCTTTTTCCAGTACTTC. The chain joins TRBV11-3 to TRBJ2-5, with D hard to call. Per the germline V gene, CDR1 is SGHNT and CDR2 is YENEEA. Trimming left V 0 bases short and J 10 bases short, with 9 bases between. The CDR3 has 12 residues.

The V gene is TRBV18, the J gene TRBJ2-1; D may be TRBD2 (6 bases). The V and J ends lost 3 bases and 6 bases respectively, with 15 bases between them. The CDR3 spans 15 residues. Germline V gene sequence: CDR1 KGHSH, CDR2 LQKENI. DNA of the CDR3: TGTGCCAGCTCACCGAGTCAGGCGGGAAGCAATGAGCAGTTCTTC. It is translated as CASSPSQAGSNEQFF.

This chain connects TRBV28 to TRBJ2-5; possible D gene TRBD2, 6 bases. Germline V lookup: CDR1 MDHEN, CDR2 SYDVKM. The V and J ends lost 4 bases and 5 bases respectively, with 17 bases between them. This CDR3 spans 15 amino acids. The CDR3 DNA reads TGTGCCAGCAGTTCAGTGCCGGGAGTATTGGAGACCCAGTACTTC. It codes for CASSSVPGVLETQYF.

The CDR3 protein is CASSESGRGATDTQYF. For the CDR3, the DNA is TGTGCCAGCAGTGAAAGCGGGAGAGGGGCCACAGATACGCAGTATTTT. The chain has TRBV2 and TRBJ2-3; 8 nucleotides agree with TRBD2. Looked up from germline, CDR1 is SNHLY and CDR2 is FYNNEI. The length of the CDR3 is 16 residues. The ends lost 2 bases at V and 2 bases at J; junction bases unmatched: 6.

The chain is built from TRBV18 and TRBJ2-5; 11 bases line up with TRBD1. Trimming cost V 2 bases and J 5 bases; bases outside gene matches: 7. Per the germline V gene, CDR1 is KGHSH and CDR2 is LQKENI. This CDR3 region has 16 residues. CDR3 sequence reads: CASSPSRTGGTETQYF. The CDR3 DNA follows: TGTGCCAGCTCACCATCGAGGACAGGGGGCACGGAGACCCAGTACTTC. Full variable domain (remainder filled in from reference TRBV18 and TRBJ2-5): NAGVMQNPRHLVRRRGQEARLRCSPMKGHSHVYWYRQLPEEGLKFMVYLQKENIIDESGMPKERFSAEFPKEGPSILRIQQVVRGDSAAYFCASSPSRTGGTETQYFGPGTRLLVL.

This clone was recorded a few times. V and J are TRBV4-3 and TRBJ2-7; 7 nucleotides line up with TRBD1. J lost 7 bases, V lost 1 base, and 7 bases had no gene match. Germline CDR1 is LGHNA and CDR2 is YSLEER. CDR3 length: 14 residues. CDR3 in DNA: TGCGCCAGCAGCCAAGGACAGGGAAGGTGGGAGCAGTACTTC. Encoded protein: CASSQGQGRWEQYF.

The sample holds one count of this clone. This chain connects TRBV18 to TRBJ1-5; 11 bases are a match to TRBD1. The length of the CDR3 is 15 residues. V gave up 5 bases and J gave up 5 bases; unmatched junction bases: 5. Germline assignment: CDR1 KGHSH and CDR2 LQKENI. DNA for the CDR3: TGTGCCAGCTCATTGGACAGGGGGCAGGATCAGCCCCAGCATTTT. Its protein product is CASSLDRGQDQPQHF.

This chain joins TRBV6-5 and TRBJ2-1; 12 bases match TRBD2. The CDR3 runs to 14 residues. The trim removed 5 bases at V and 10 bases at J, leaving 6 bases unmatched. Germline lookup yields CDR1 MNHEY and CDR2 SVGAGI. The CDR3 sequence is CASSRLAGDGEQFF. CDR3 coding DNA: TGTGCCAGCAGTCGACTAGCGGGAGACGGCGAGCAGTTCTTC.

The V call is TRBV7-3, the J call TRBJ2-2; possible D gene TRBD2, 5 bases. Germline CDR1 and CDR2: SGHTA and FQGTGA. The V gene lost 1 base and the J gene lost 4 bases, with 13 bases spanning the gap. CDR3 length: 16 amino acids. CDR3 in DNA: TGTGCCAGCAGCTTAAATCTCGCGGGTGGCACCGGGGAGCTGTTTTTT. It translates to CASSLNLAGGTGELFF.